This TCR beta chain was obtained from a study of T cells after somatic rescue of genetic block. Some clones are missing from TCRdb's copy, which holds only in-frame ones; the method was immunoSEQ multiplex PCR. Among around 64,000 clones listed, 92% were seen once. Source material: peripheral blood mononuclear cells (PBMCs). The receptor comes from a man aged 40-49 years.

DNA of the CDR3: TGCGCCAGCAGCCAAGATCTGGGGAGCTCCTACGAGCAGTACTTC. Its translation is CASSQDLGSSYEQYF. This chain joins TRBV4-3 and TRBJ2-7; D might be TRBD2 (5 bases). V shed 0 bases and J shed 0 bases, with 9 bases lying between them. The CDR3 has 15 residues. Looked up from germline, CDR1 is LGHNA and CDR2 is YSLEER.